The T cell receptor (beta chain) under discussion was sequenced for a study of blood T cell repertoires in COVID-19. As for the study in general: The United States, Italy and Spain supplied acute and convalescent COVID-19 samples. PBMCs, B-cell-depleted T cells, or T cells were the source of the cDNA or gDNA that made up the material.

Germline V gene data show CDR1 as SGHVS and CDR2 as FQNEAQ. The CDR3 loop spans 16 amino acids. V trimming: 3 bases; J trimming: 0 bases; junction bases outside the gene matches: 7. In the original processing: Estimation of nucleated cell counts relied on the amplification of reference gene primers. Generated by immunoSEQ multiplex PCR, the TCRdb table keeps only in-frame clones and is missing some. V and J calls and clone size are copied from that table; D and trimming were computed from the DNA. The sample has hundreds of thousands of clones, 75% to 85% seen once. This clonotype was sampled from a man between 50 and 59 years old with active or convalescent COVID-19. The chain uses TRBV7-8 and TRBJ1-1; 7 nucleotides line up with TRBD1. Sequenced input: peripheral blood. In DNA, the CDR3 is TGTGCCAGCAGCTTTCCAGGGGGTTCCATGAACACTGAAGCTTTCTTT. Translation: CASSFPGGSMNTEAFF.